These T cell receptor beta chains were read from a single sample in a study of shared clonotypes between healthy human individuals. Libraries were prepared by immunoSEQ multiplex PCR; TCRdb keeps only in-frame clonotypes and omits some of them. Of around 700,000 clones listed, 72% are singletons. Sequencing used memory CD4+ T cells sorted from blood. All receptors come from a woman in her 30s in good health. CDR3s include the opening cysteine and the closing phenylalanine or tryptophan. D genes are given only for firm matches. Only some rows state a clone size, as once, few, many or a class for expanded clones.

j_gene,abundance,len,v_gene,d_gene,CDR3nt,CDR3aa
TRBJ2-2,-,14,TRBV27,-,TGTGCCAGCAGCTTGGGGGTCCCCCCCGGGGAGCTGTTTTTT,CASSLGVPPGELFF
TRBJ2-7,-,18,TRBV14,TRBD2,TGTGCCAGCAGTCAACGCCGATTCTTAGCGGGAGAGAGGTACGAGCAGTACTTC,CASSQRRFLAGERYEQYF
TRBJ1-5,-,13,TRBV18,-,TGTGCCAGCTCACCAGGTGTCCAGCAGCCCCAGCATTTT,CASSPGVQQPQHF
TRBJ1-5,-,13,TRBV6-1,-,TGTGCCAGCAGCACAGAAACGGATCAGCCCCAGCATTTT,CASSTETDQPQHF
TRBJ2-1,-,14,TRBV28,-,TGTGCCAGCAGTTTAGGAGGGCCCCGCGATGAGCAGTTCTTC,CASSLGGPRDEQFF
TRBJ2-7,-,15,TRBV28,TRBD2,TGTGCCAGCAGTCCCCCAGGTAGCGGGGCCTACGAGCAGTACTTC,CASSPPGSGAYEQYF
TRBJ2-7,many,11,TRBV11-2,-,TGTGCCAGCAGCTTTAGTTCCGAGCAGTACTTC,CASSFSSEQYF
TRBJ1-2,-,12,TRBV6-1,-,TGTGCCAGCAGTGAACTTAGGGACTCCACCGCCTTC,CASSELRDSTAF
TRBJ1-3,many,13,TRBV13,-,TGTGCCAGCAGCTTAATAGATAGAGACACCATATATTTT,CASSLIDRDTIYF
TRBJ2-2,-,13,TRBV29-1,TRBD1,TGCAGCGTACGACAGGGGGGGATCGGGGAGCTGTTTTTT,CSVRQGGIGELFF
TRBJ1-2,-,15,TRBV2,-,TGTGCCAGCAGTGAAGAAATTGCAGGGATCTATGGCTACACCTTC,CASSEEIAGIYGYTF
TRBJ2-1,-,12,TRBV11-2,TRBD2,TGTGCCAGCAGCTCGGCGGGAGGTGAGCAGTTCTTC,CASSSAGGEQFF
TRBJ2-1,-,15,TRBV4-1,-,TGCGCCAGCAGCCAAGAAACGGGATCCTACAATGAGCAGTTCTTC,CASSQETGSYNEQFF
TRBJ2-7,many,15,TRBV7-2,TRBD2,TGTGCCAGCAGCTCCTCTAGCGGGACCTCCTACGAGCAGTACTTC,CASSSSSGTSYEQYF
TRBJ1-2,-,14,TRBV2,-,TGTGCCAGCAGTGGACAGGTCGGATACTATGGCTACACCTTC,CASSGQVGYYGYTF
TRBJ2-5,-,12,TRBV2,-,TGTGCCAGCAGTGAGCGTAGGGAGACCCAGTACTTC,CASSERRETQYF
TRBJ2-1,-,15,TRBV5-1,TRBD1,TGCGCCAGCAGCGGTGGGACAGGGGAGCACAATGAGCAGTTCTTC,CASSGGTGEHNEQFF
TRBJ2-5,-,15,TRBV5-1,-,TGCGCCAGCAGCTTGGGTTACAGAGATCAAGAGACCCAGTACTTC,CASSLGYRDQETQYF
TRBJ2-3,-,15,TRBV15,TRBD1,TGTGCCACCAGCATCCGGGACAGGGCGACAGATACGCAGTATTTT,CATSIRDRATDTQYF
TRBJ2-7,-,18,TRBV14,TRBD2,TGTGCCAGCAGCCATCGCATGGGACTAGCGGGCCTAGGGGTCGAGCAGTACTTC,CASSHRMGLAGLGVEQYF
TRBJ2-7,-,14,TRBV15,-,TGTGCCACCAGCAGAGATAGGGCCACCTACGAGCAGTACTTC,CATSRDRATYEQYF
TRBJ2-1,-,15,TRBV19,TRBD1,TGTGCCAGTAGTACTGACAGGGGTTCCTACAATGAGCAGTTCTTC,CASSTDRGSYNEQFF
TRBJ2-7,-,15,TRBV6-1,TRBD1,TGTGCCAGCAGTGAAGGGACAGGGACATTCTACGAGCAGTACTTC,CASSEGTGTFYEQYF
TRBJ2-7,-,15,TRBV5-1,-,TGCGCCAGCAGCCACATAGGGACAGAGGGAGGCGAGCAGTACTTC,CASSHIGTEGGEQYF
TRBJ1-6,-,14,TRBV9,-,TGTGCCAGCAGCGAGGGGGTCATGGATTCACCCCTCCACTTT,CASSEGVMDSPLHF
TRBJ1-6,-,14,TRBV19,TRBD1,TGTGCCAGTAGAGCACAGGGGGGCAATTCACCCCTCCACTTT,CASRAQGGNSPLHF
TRBJ1-5,-,17,TRBV5-8,-,TGTGCCAGCAGCTTGCATATCGGCCAGGGAGACAATCAGCCCCAGCATTTT,CASSLHIGQGDNQPQHF
TRBJ2-7,-,15,TRBV5-4,-,TGTGCCAGCAGCTCCGGGGGACAGATGCACTACGAGCAGTACTTC,CASSSGGQMHYEQYF
TRBJ2-1,-,17,TRBV28,-,TGTGCCAGCAGTTTATGGGTGGCGGGAATCAGGGACAATGAGCAGTTCTTC,CASSLWVAGIRDNEQFF
TRBJ1-4,-,14,TRBV25-1,TRBD1,TGTGCCAGCAGTTCAACGACAGGGAATGAAAAACTGTTTTTT,CASSSTTGNEKLFF
TRBJ2-7,once,15,TRBV18,TRBD1,TGTGCCAGCTCACAGACAGGGGTCAGCTCCTACGAGCAGTACTTC,CASSQTGVSSYEQYF
TRBJ2-7,-,14,TRBV6-6,TRBD2,TGTGCCAGCAGGGAGGGCGGGAGCTCCTACGAGCAGTACTTC,CASREGGSSYEQYF
TRBJ2-6,-,15,TRBV5-5,-,TGTGCCAGCAGCTTGGAAGGGTATGGGGCCAACGTCCTGACTTTC,CASSLEGYGANVLTF
TRBJ1-5,-,12,TRBV27,TRBD1,TGTGCCAGCAGTTTTTGGCAGGGGGTGATGCATTTT,CASSFWQGVMHF
TRBJ2-3,-,15,TRBV30,-,TGTGCCTGGACGGCTGTAGCGTCTAGCACAGATACGCAGTATTTT,CAWTAVASSTDTQYF
TRBJ1-4,few,13,TRBV27,-,TGTGCCAGCAGTGTCAGGGTTGGCGAAAAACTGTTTTTT,CASSVRVGEKLFF
TRBJ2-1,-,13,TRBV6-4,-,TGTGCCAGCAGTGACCTTGACGGCGGGGAGCAGTTCTTC,CASSDLDGGEQFF
TRBJ2-5,-,15,TRBV5-1,-,TGCGCCAGCAGCTTGTATGCGGGGGCGGAAGAGACCCAGTACTTC,CASSLYAGAEETQYF
TRBJ2-3,-,14,TRBV7-3,-,TGTGCCAGCAGCCGACGGACAGTCACAGATACGCAGTATTTT,CASSRRTVTDTQYF
TRBJ1-1,-,13,TRBV6-1,-,TGTGCCAGCATCAGCCGAGGGAACACTGAAGCTTTCTTT,CASISRGNTEAFF
TRBJ1-2,-,14,TRBV2,TRBD1,TGTGCCAGCAGCGACAGGGGGGCTAACTATGGCTACACCTTC,CASSDRGANYGYTF